The 30 T cell receptor beta chains below were found in one sample sequenced in a study of cytotoxic CD8 clonotypes in ibrutinib-treated CLL. TCRdb's copy holds only in-frame clones and misses some; the assay was immunoSEQ multiplex PCR. The data contain 35,000 to 45,000 clones, over 60% of them singletons. This sample comprised PBMCs, obtained after 12 months of ibrutinib treatment. These receptors came from a human donor with chronic lymphocytic leukemia.

The chain employs TRBV6-6 and TRBJ1-3, with unresolved D. The CDR3 runs to 14 residues. Germline CDR1 MNHNY, CDR2 SVGAGI (reference sequence). Trimming took off 4 bases at V and 4 bases at J, with 11 bases between the two ends. This CDR3 is CASSFTPKGNTIYF. The CDR3, as DNA: TGTGCCAGCAGTTTTACCCCCAAAGGAAACACCATATATTTT.

This chain connects TRBV18 to TRBJ1-1; no reliable D call. V lost 0 bases, J lost 1 base, and 9 bases lay in between. CDR3 length: 15 residues. The germline V gene has CDR1 KGHSH and CDR2 LQKENI. The CDR3 spells CASSPPRSGNTEAFF. DNA for the CDR3: TGTGCCAGCTCACCACCGAGGTCCGGGAACACTGAAGCTTTCTTT.

The rearrangement links TRBV4-3 to TRBJ1-5; 8 bases line up with TRBD1. In germline, CDR1 is LGHNA, CDR2 YSLEER. The length of the CDR3 is 15 residues. V was pared by 8 bases and J by 1 base, with 7 bases of the junction left unmatched. This CDR3 is CASSDRDGSNQPQHF. CDR3 in DNA: TGCGCCAGCTCGGACAGGGACGGAAGCAATCAGCCCCAGCATTTT.

In DNA form, the CDR3 reads TGTGCCAGCAAGCCTAGCGGACTAGATACGCAGTATTTT. This encodes CASKPSGLDTQYF. This chain joins TRBV27 and TRBJ2-3; 7 bases are a match to TRBD2. The CDR3 is 13 amino acids. Per germline, CDR1 MNHEY and CDR2 SMNVEV (reference sequence). Trimming at V came to 7 bases and at J to 5 bases, leaving 6 bases not matched to a gene.

The V and J genes are TRBV5-6 and TRBJ2-6; 8 bases match TRBD1. Per the germline V gene, CDR1 is SGHDT and CDR2 is YYEEEE. The length of the CDR3 is 17 residues. The V and J ends lost 4 bases and 3 bases, in that order; junction bases with no gene match: 9. Written as DNA, the CDR3 is TGTGCCAGCAGCCCCCGGACAGGGATTTATGGGGCCAACGTCCTGACTTTC. Translated, it gives CASSPRTGIYGANVLTF. Variable domain in full (rest from reference TRBV5-6 and TRBJ2-6): DAGVTQSPTHLIKTRGQQVTLRCSPKSGHDTVSWYQQALGQGPQFIFQYYEEEERQRGNFPDRFSGHQFPNYSSELNVNALLLGDSALYLCASSPRTGIYGANVLTFGAGSRLTVL.

This clone appeared a few times. The V and J genes are TRBV4-1 and TRBJ2-7; 9 bases line up with TRBD1. The CDR3 has 14 residues. Germline V gene data show CDR1 as MGHRA and CDR2 as YSYEKL. The V and J ends lost 4 bases and 4 bases, in that order; junction bases with no gene match: 5. The CDR3 DNA sequence: TGCGCCAGCAGCCGACCGGGACAGGGTTACGAGCAGTACTTC. It yields the protein CASSRPGQGYEQYF.

The V and J genes are TRBV25-1 and TRBJ2-2; D unresolved. The length of the CDR3 is 13 residues. Deletions cut 4 bases from V and 4 bases from J, with 7 bases between. The germline gives CDR1 MGHDK, CDR2 SYGVNS. The CDR3 DNA reads TGTGCCAGCAGTGCCGACACCACCGGGGAGCTGTTTTTT. Amino acid sequence: CASSADTTGELFF.

The rearrangement uses TRBV5-6 and TRBJ1-6; D is unclear. The germline gives CDR1 SGHDT, CDR2 YYEEEE. The CDR3 is 13 amino acids. Trimming took off 0 bases at V and 10 bases at J, with 8 bases between the two ends. This CDR3 reads CASSLGRTSPLHF. The DNA of the CDR3 is TGTGCCAGCAGCTTGGGCAGGACCTCACCCCTCCACTTT.

The V gene is TRBV4-3, the J gene TRBJ2-3; 7 bases are a match to TRBD2. Germline lookup yields CDR1 LGHNA and CDR2 YSLEER. V was clipped by 0 bases and J by 3 bases; unmatched bases: 6. The CDR3 totals 16 residues. CDR3 coding DNA: TGCGCCAGCAGCCAAGATCGGCGGGAGATGACAGATACGCAGTATTTT. Amino acids: CASSQDRREMTDTQYF.

This rearrangement joins TRBV6-5 to TRBJ2-1; 9 positions agree with TRBD2. The CDR3 loop spans 13 amino acids. The V segment lost 7 bases and the J segment 7 bases; nucleotides outside the gene matches: 5. CDR1 and CDR2 (germline): MNHEY, SVGAGI. The CDR3 bases are TGTGCCAGCACCCTAGCGGGAAATAATGAGCAGTTCTTC. Amino acid sequence: CASTLAGNNEQFF.

V is TRBV2 and J is TRBJ1-5; TRBD1 might be the D (6 bases). This CDR3 has 15 amino acids. Trimming removed 5 bases at V and 3 bases at J, with 14 bases between. The germline V gene encodes CDR1 SNHLY and CDR2 FYNNEI. CDR3 protein: CASSTLTGNNQPQHF. As DNA, the CDR3 is TGTGCCAGCAGTACTCTTACAGGGAACAATCAGCCCCAGCATTTT.

The chain has TRBV4-1 and TRBJ1-3; D unresolved. The germline V gene has CDR1 MGHRA and CDR2 YSYEKL. Deletions cut 4 bases from V and 4 bases from J, with 11 bases between. The CDR3 runs 14 residues. CDR3 sequence (DNA): TGCGCCAGCAGCCGCCTCCTGGGGGGAAACACCATATATTTT. Translating it yields CASSRLLGGNTIYF.

The rearrangement links TRBV7-9 to TRBJ2-3; 12 bases align to TRBD2. Germline CDR1 is SEHNR and CDR2 is FQNEAQ (reference sequence). This CDR3 region has 16 residues. Trimming removed 4 bases from V and 3 bases from J; junction bases left unmatched: 5. CDR3 protein: CASSSSLAGGTDTQYF. CDR3 DNA sequence: TGTGCCAGCAGCTCTTCACTAGCGGGAGGTACAGATACGCAGTATTTT.

The V gene is TRBV15, the J gene TRBJ2-1, with 9 bases lining up with TRBD2. Germline V CDR1 and CDR2: LNHNV, YYDKDF (reference sequence). J lost 3 bases, V lost 0 bases, and 0 bases had no gene match. This CDR3 has 15 amino acids. CDR3 nucleotides: TGTGCCACCAGCAGAGATAGCGGGAGCTACAATGAGCAGTTCTTC. Its translation: CATSRDSGSYNEQFF.

The chain couples TRBV14 to TRBJ2-5; 8 nucleotides line up with TRBD2. The V and J ends lost 8 bases and 2 bases, in that order; junction bases with no gene match: 10. This CDR3 is 15 amino acids long. The V gene's germline CDR1 is SGHDN and CDR2 FVKESK. Here the CDR3 DNA reads TGTGCCAGCCACCCCCAACTAGCGGAACAAGAGACCCAGTACTTC. Protein: CASHPQLAEQETQYF.

The J gene is TRBJ2-7, the V gene TRBV7-9; 9 nucleotides agree with TRBD1. This CDR3 region has 17 residues. Germline assignment: CDR1 SEHNR and CDR2 FQNEAQ (reference sequence). V shed 4 bases and J 3 bases; nucleotides not matched to a gene: 13. The DNA of the CDR3 is TGTGCCAGCAGCTCCCTGCAGAACAGGGGGCCTGGCTACGAGCAGTACTTC. This sequence encodes CASSSLQNRGPGYEQYF. Looking up the rest from reference TRBV7-9 and TRBJ2-7 gives the full variable domain: DTGVSQNPRHKITKRGQNVTFRCDPISEHNRLYWYRQTLGQGPEFLTYFQNEAQLEKSRLLSDRFSAERPKGSFSTLEIQRTEQGDSAMYLCASSSLQNRGPGYEQYFGPGTRLTVT.

The V gene is TRBV4-1, the J gene TRBJ2-7; 7 bases are a match to TRBD1. The trim removed 0 bases at V and 2 bases at J, leaving 4 bases unmatched. Germline CDR1 is MGHRA and CDR2 is YSYEKL. The CDR3 runs 15 residues. The CDR3 region has the DNA TGCGCCAGCAGCCAAGACCGGGACAGTCCCTACGAGCAGTACTTC. Residues: CASSQDRDSPYEQYF.

The CDR3 here is CASSMVGGQPQHF. The DNA for the CDR3 is TGTGCCAGTAGTATGGTCGGGGGGCAGCCCCAGCATTTT. The rearrangement joins TRBV19 to TRBJ1-5; a possible D gene is TRBD1 (5 bases). The CDR3 has 13 amino acids. Trimming cost V 3 bases and J 7 bases, with 10 bases left between them. Per the germline V gene, CDR1 is LNHDA and CDR2 is SQIVND (reference sequence).

The rearrangement joins TRBV14 to TRBJ2-2, with 9 bases aligning to TRBD1. Looked up from germline, CDR1 is SGHDN and CDR2 is FVKESK. Trimming at V came to 4 bases and at J to 5 bases, leaving 5 bases not matched to a gene. CDR3 length equals 15 residues. CDR3 sequence: CASSLGTGRTGELFF. The CDR3 nucleotides are TGTGCCAGCAGCCTTGGGACAGGGCGTACCGGGGAGCTGTTTTTT.

The V call is TRBV18, the J call TRBJ1-5; no clear D. This CDR3 region has 13 residues. The germline V gene has CDR1 KGHSH and CDR2 LQKENI. Trimming cost V 7 bases and J 0 bases, with 7 bases left between them. The CDR3 nucleotides read TGTGCCAGCTGCCAGAATAGCAATCAGCCCCAGCATTTT. Translated, it gives CASCQNSNQPQHF.

The table lists this clone with a count of one. The chain carries TRBV5-1 and TRBJ2-5; 7 bases match TRBD2. This CDR3 is built from 15 residues. With 6 bases clipped from V and 4 bases from J, the junction kept 12 bases outside the gene matches. In germline, CDR1 is SGHRS, CDR2 YFSETQ. The CDR3 loop is CASKSAGALAETQYF. CDR3 bases: TGCGCCAGCAAATCGGCGGGAGCGCTCGCAGAGACCCAGTACTTC.

The gene calls are TRBV5-1 and TRBJ2-7; TRBD1 agrees at 9 bases. V dropped 4 bases and J dropped 3; count of bases not matched to a gene: 14. Germline V gives CDR1 SGHRS, CDR2 YFSETQ. This CDR3 has 17 residues. Written as DNA, the CDR3 is TGCGCCAGCAGCCGCGGAACCTCCGGGACAGGGATCTACGAGCAGTACTTC. It is translated as CASSRGTSGTGIYEQYF.

This clone was picked up a small number of times. The chain is built from TRBV6-4 and TRBJ2-1, with 14 bases identical to TRBD2. The V gene's germline CDR1 is MRHNA and CDR2 SNTAGT. The V gene end was trimmed by 3 bases and the J gene end by 8 bases; junction bases not matched to a gene: 3. The CDR3 covers 15 residues. The CDR3 protein is CASSDGTSGSYEQFF. The CDR3 DNA sequence: TGTGCCAGCAGTGATGGGACTAGCGGGAGCTATGAGCAGTTCTTC.

The chain recombines TRBV27 with TRBJ2-2; tentatively, D is TRBD2 (5 bases). The CDR3 length is 15 residues. Trimming took off 2 bases at V and 4 bases at J, with 11 bases between the two ends. Germline CDR1 is MNHEY and CDR2 is SMNVEV (reference sequence). The CDR3 region is CASSLRRLPTGELFF. The CDR3 DNA is TGTGCCAGCAGTTTACGGAGACTACCCACCGGGGAGCTGTTTTTT.

This rearrangement joins TRBV19 to TRBJ1-1; D possibly corresponds to TRBD1 (6 bases). V was pared by 6 bases and J by 4 bases, with 12 bases between. In germline, CDR1 is LNHDA, CDR2 SQIVND (reference sequence). CDR3 length: 13 residues. Here the CDR3 DNA reads TGTGCCAGTAGGCGACAGGTGAGCACTGAAGCTTTCTTT. Translating it yields CASRRQVSTEAFF.

A note on this clone: An end of the junction does not agree with germline; a read error may underlie this. J is TRBJ2-1 and V is TRBV2; a possible D gene is TRBD2 (6 bases). Germline CDR1 SNHLY, CDR2 FYNNEI. This CDR3 has 12 residues. CDR3 region: CASSEVWEELFF. CDR3 bases: TGTGCCAGCAGTGAAGTCTGGGAGGAGCTGTTCTTC.

The chain recombines TRBV10-3 with TRBJ2-5; perhaps D is TRBD1 or TRBD2 (6 bases each). This CDR3 region has 15 residues. Trimming cost V 4 bases and J 4 bases, with 16 bases left between them. Germline V lookup: CDR1 ENHRY, CDR2 SYGVKD. CDR3 loop: CAISAEGGSGETQYF. CDR3 DNA sequence: TGTGCCATCAGTGCGGAGGGGGGATCTGGAGAGACCCAGTACTTC.

V is TRBV29-1 and J is TRBJ2-7; possibly TRBD1 for D (7 bases). V was cut by 2 bases and J by 3 bases, with 23 bases left in between. This CDR3 region has 17 residues. Germline-derived CDR1 and CDR2 are SQVTM and ANQGSEA. CDR3 nucleotides: TGCAGCGTTGAAAAGGGGGGAAGACAGGGTGCTAACTACGAGCAGTACTTC. The encoded protein is CSVEKGGRQGANYEQYF.

V is TRBV6-6 and J is TRBJ1-1; TRBD1 matches 8 bases. J lost 4 bases, V lost 6 bases, and 7 bases had no gene match. CDR1 and CDR2 (germline): MNHNY, SVGAGI (reference sequence). This CDR3 has 14 amino acids. CDR3 sequence (DNA): TGTGCCAGCAGCCGCGCCAGGGGGCTCACTGAAGCTTTCTTT. As protein: CASSRARGLTEAFF.

The chain employs TRBV5-4 and TRBJ2-2, with 14 positions matching TRBD2. This CDR3 region has 18 residues. Germline V gene sequence: CDR1 SGHNT, CDR2 YYREEE (reference sequence). The trim removed 4 bases at V and 4 bases at J, leaving 9 bases unmatched. In nucleotides, the CDR3 is TGTGCCAGCAGCCCGGGACTAGCGGGAGTAGTCGGCACCGGGGAGCTGTTTTTT. This sequence encodes CASSPGLAGVVGTGELFF.